Given below is one T cell receptor (beta chain) in context. The record originates from a study of shared clonotypes between healthy human individuals. Germline V gene data show CDR1 as ENHRY and CDR2 as SYGVKD. V dropped 10 bases and J dropped 0 bases, with 10 bases sitting between them. This CDR3 has 13 residues. Generated by immunoSEQ multiplex PCR, the TCRdb table keeps only in-frame clones and is missing some. This table holds 2 million to 2.5 million clones, around 90% found once. The V gene is TRBV10-3, the J gene TRBJ1-3, with a tentative D call TRBD1 (6 bases). Sequenced: naive CD4+ T cells from PBMCs. Noted subset: CD45RA+ positively selected. This sequence originates from a man aged 18 to 30 in good health. Some clones in this sample may be carry-over from other donors' samples. CDR3 region: CATRDNSGNTIYF. In DNA, the CDR3 is TGTGCCACCCGGGACAACTCTGGAAACACCATATATTTT.